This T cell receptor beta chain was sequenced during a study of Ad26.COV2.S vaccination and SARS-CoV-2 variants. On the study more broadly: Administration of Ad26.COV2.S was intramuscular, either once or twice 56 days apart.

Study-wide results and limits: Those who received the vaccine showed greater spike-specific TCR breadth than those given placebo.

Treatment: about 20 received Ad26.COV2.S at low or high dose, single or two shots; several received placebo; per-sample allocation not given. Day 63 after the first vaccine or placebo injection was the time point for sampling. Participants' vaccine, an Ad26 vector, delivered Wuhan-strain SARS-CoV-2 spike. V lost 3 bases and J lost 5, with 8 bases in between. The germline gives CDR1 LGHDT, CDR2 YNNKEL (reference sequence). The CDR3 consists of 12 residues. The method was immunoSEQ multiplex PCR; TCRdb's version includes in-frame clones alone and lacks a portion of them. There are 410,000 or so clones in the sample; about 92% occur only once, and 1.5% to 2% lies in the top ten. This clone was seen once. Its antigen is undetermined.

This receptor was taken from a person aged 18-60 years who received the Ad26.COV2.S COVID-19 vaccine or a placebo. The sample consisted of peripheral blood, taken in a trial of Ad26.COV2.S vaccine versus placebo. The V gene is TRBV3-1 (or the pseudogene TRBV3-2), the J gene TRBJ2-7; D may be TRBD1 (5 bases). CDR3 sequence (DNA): TGTGCCAGCAGCCACGTGGGGCACGAGCAGTACTTC. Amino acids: CASSHVGHEQYF.